This T cell receptor (beta chain) was sequenced during a study of blood T cell repertoires in COVID-19 (dated by TCRdb to the early 2020s). Some background on the complete study: Samples from collaborators originated in the United States, Italy and Spain and spanned both the acute and convalescent phases of COVID-19. Samples were obtained from the ongoing ImmuneRACE study (first 160 participants) and from over 1,000 subjects provided by 6 global collaborators. The material from the prospective study consisted of cDNA or gDNA derived from T cells, B-cell-depleted T cells, or PBMCs. HLA class I and class II types, where available, came from metadata supplied by the sample provider rather than from assay-based typing. The dataset comprised deeply sampled blood TCRbeta repertoires from subjects exposed to, actively infected with, or recovered from COVID-19. A freely available public database, intended as a resource for researchers studying the immune response to SARS-CoV-2, is where the repertoires were released. Nearly every sample came with metadata listing a de-identified subject ID, COVID-19 status, age in years and sex. What the research found in general, with its limitations: How much clinical and demographic metadata was included differed by source and by participant, and the metadata was provided uncurated.

Enrolling through a virtual design, the prospective study's participants ranged in age from roughly 18 to 90 years and lived across 24 United States geographic areas. To assign participants to cohorts, the prospective study relied on clinical history that participants themselves reported in a screening survey and a study questionnaire. Mobile phlebotomists in the prospective study collected whole blood, serum and a nasopharyngeal or oropharyngeal swab from every participant. Over a 2-month period, participants in the prospective study had the option of providing additional blood draws and questionnaires. Before DNA extraction, blood samples from the prospective study were shipped at room temperature or frozen. The immunoSEQ Assay, a bias-controlled multiplex PCR, was used to amplify TCRbeta CDR3 regions from genomic DNA. The original pipeline was this. The number of nucleated cells in each sample was estimated from the amplification of reference gene primers within the assay. To quantify the absolute abundance of each unique TCRbeta CDR3 rearrangement, sequence reads were collapsed and filtered. Productive Simpson clonality was computed per sample as the square root of Simpson's diversity index over productive rearrangements. This is the immuneACCESS table as TCRdb keeps it, with only in-frame sequences that have V and J called. A part of the clones is gone; compared with another copy, unresolved V genes explain less than half, and the rest is unexplained. V and J calls and clone size are copied from that table; D and trimming were computed from the DNA. This sample holds about 160,000 clones; about 85% were observed only once. About 5% of the sample rests with the top ten.

The CDR3 spans 13 residues, from the cysteine through the phenylalanine. CDR3 DNA is the only sequence kept; it has 39 bases, read in frame from the first base. V loses 1 base, J loses 8 bases, and the germline ends lie 9 bases apart. CDR1 is given as SGHRS and CDR2 as YFSETQ, both from the germline V gene. This clone was recorded many times. The antigen it recognizes is unknown. No base quality values were provided; no much bigger clone lies one nucleotide off. The chain couples TRBV5-1 to TRBJ2-2; no D gene can be assigned with confidence. This clonotype was obtained from a middle-aged woman with acute COVID-19. Material for sequencing was PBMCs or T cells enriched from blood (not recorded which). CDR3 protein: CASSLSLRGELFF. The nucleotide sequence reads TGCGCCAGCAGCTTGTCTCTAAGAGGGGAGCTGTTTTTT.